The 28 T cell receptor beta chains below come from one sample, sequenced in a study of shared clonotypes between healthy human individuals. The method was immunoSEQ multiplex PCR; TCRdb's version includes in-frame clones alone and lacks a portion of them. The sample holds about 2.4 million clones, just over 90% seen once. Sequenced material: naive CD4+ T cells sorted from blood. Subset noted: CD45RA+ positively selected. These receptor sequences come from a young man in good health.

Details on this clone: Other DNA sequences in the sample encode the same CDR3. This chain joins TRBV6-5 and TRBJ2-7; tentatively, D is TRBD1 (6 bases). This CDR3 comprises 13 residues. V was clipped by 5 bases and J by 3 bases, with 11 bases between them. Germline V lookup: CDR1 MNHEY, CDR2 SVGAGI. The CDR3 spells CASSQGQLYEQYF. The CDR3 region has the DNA TGTGCCAGCAGTCAAGGACAGCTCTACGAGCAGTACTTC.

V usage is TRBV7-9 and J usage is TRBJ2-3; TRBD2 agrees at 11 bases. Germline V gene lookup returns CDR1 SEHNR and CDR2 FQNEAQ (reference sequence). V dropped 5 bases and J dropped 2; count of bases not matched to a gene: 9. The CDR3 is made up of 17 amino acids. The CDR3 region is CASSPGRGLADTDTQYF. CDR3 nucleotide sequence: TGTGCCAGCAGCCCCGGCCGGGGACTAGCGGACACAGATACGCAGTATTTT.

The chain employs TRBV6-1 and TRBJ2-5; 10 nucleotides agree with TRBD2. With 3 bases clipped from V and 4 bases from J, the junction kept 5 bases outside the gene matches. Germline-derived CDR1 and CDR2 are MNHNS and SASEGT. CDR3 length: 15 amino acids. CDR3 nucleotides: TGTGCCAGCAGTGATGGGCTAGCGGGAGTAGAGACCCAGTACTTC. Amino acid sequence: CASSDGLAGVETQYF.

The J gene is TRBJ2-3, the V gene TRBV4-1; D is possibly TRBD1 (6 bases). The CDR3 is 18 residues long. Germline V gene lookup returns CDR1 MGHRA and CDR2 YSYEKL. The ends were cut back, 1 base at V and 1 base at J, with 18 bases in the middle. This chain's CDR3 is CASSQARFGGGRTDTQYF. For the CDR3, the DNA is TGCGCCAGCAGCCAAGCCCGTTTTGGGGGCGGACGCACAGATACGCAGTATTTT.

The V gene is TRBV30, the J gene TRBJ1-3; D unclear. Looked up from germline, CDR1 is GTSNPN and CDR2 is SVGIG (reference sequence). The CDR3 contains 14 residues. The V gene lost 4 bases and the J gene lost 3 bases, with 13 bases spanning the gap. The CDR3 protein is CAWNPGAYGNTIYF. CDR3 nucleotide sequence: TGTGCCTGGAATCCGGGCGCTTATGGAAACACCATATATTTT.

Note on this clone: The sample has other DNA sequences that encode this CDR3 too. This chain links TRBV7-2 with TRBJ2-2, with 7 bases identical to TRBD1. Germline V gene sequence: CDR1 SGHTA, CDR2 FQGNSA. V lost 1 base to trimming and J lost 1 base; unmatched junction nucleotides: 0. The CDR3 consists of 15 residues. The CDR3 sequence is CASSLGTGNTGELFF. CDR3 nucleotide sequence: TGTGCCAGCAGCTTAGGGACAGGGAACACCGGGGAGCTGTTTTTT.

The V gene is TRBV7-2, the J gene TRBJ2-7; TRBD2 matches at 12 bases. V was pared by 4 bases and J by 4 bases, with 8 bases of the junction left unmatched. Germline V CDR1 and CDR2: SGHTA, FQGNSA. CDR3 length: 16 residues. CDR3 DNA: TGTGCCAGCAGCTCCCCACCGACTAGCGGGAGATACGAGCAGTACTTC. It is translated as CASSSPPTSGRYEQYF.

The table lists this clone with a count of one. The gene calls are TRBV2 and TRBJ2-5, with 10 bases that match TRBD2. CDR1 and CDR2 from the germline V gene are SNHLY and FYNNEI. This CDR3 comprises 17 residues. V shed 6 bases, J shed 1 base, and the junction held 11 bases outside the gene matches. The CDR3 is CASSPQAVAGGQETQYF. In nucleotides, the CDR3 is TGTGCCAGCAGCCCCCAAGCGGTAGCGGGGGGCCAAGAGACCCAGTACTTC.

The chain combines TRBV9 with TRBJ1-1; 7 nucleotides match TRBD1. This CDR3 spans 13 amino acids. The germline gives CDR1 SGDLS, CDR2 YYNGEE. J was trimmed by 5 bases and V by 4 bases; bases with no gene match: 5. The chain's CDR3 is CASSTVTGTEAFF. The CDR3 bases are TGTGCCAGCAGCACTGTGACAGGGACTGAAGCTTTCTTT.

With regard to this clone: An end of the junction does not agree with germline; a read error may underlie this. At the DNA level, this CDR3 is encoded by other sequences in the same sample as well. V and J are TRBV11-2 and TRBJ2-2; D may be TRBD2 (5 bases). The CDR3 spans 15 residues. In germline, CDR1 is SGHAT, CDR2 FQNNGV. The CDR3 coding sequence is TGTGCCAGCAGCTTAGAACTAGTTCACACCGGGGAACTGTTTTTT. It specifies CASSLELVHTGELFF.

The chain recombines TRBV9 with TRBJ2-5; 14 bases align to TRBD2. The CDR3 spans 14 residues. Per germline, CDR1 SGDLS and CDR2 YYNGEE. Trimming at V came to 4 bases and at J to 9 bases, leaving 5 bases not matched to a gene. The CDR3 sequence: CASSTGTSGGAQYF. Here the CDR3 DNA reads TGTGCCAGCAGCACCGGGACTAGCGGGGGAGCCCAGTACTTC. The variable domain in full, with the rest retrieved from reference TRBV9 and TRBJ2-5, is DSGVTQTPKHLITATGQRVTLRCSPRSGDLSVYWYQQSLDQGLQFLIQYYNGEERAKGNILERFSAQQFPDLHSELNLSSLELGDSALYFCASSTGTSGGAQYFGPGTRLLVL.

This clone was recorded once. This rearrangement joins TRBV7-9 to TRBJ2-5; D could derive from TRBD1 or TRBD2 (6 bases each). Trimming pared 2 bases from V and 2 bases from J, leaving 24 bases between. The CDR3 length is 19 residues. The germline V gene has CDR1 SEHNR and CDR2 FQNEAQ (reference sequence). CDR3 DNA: TGTGCCAGCAGCTTACGGAGGGACACAAAAAAAAGGGGGCAAGAGACCCAGTACTTC. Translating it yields CASSLRRDTKKRGQETQYF.

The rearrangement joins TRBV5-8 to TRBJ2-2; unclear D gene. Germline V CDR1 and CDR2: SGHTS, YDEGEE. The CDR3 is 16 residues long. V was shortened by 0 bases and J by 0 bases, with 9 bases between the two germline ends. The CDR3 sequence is CASSLVILSNTGELFF. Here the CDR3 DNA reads TGTGCCAGCAGCTTGGTTATCCTTTCGAACACCGGGGAGCTGTTTTTT. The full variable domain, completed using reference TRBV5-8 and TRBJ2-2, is EAGVTQSPTHLIKTRGQQATLRCSPISGHTSVYWYQQALGLGLQFLLWYDEGEERNRGNFPPRFSGRQFPNYSSELNVNALELEDSALYLCASSLVILSNTGELFFGEGSRLTVL.

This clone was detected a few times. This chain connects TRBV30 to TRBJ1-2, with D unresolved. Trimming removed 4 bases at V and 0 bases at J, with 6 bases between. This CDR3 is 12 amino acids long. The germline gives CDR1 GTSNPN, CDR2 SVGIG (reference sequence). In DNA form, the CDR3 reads TGTGCCTGGAAGTCAGCTAACTATGGCTACACCTTC. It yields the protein CAWKSANYGYTF.

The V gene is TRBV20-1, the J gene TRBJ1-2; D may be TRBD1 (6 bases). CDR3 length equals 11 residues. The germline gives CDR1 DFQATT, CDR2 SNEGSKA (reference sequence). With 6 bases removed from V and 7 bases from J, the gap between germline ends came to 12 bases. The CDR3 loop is CSASPGAGYTF. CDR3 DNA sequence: TGCAGTGCGTCCCCAGGGGCTGGCTACACCTTC.

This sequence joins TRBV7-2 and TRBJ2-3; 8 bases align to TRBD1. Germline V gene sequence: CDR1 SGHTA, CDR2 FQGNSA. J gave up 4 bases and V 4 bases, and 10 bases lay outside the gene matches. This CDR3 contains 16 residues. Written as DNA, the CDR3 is TGTGCCAGCAGCTCTGCCCGGGACAGGCCCCCAGATACGCAGTATTTT. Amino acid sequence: CASSSARDRPPDTQYF.

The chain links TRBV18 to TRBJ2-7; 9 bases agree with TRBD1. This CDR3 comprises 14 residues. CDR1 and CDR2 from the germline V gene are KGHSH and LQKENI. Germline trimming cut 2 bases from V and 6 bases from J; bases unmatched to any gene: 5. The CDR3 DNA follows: TGTGCCAGCTCACCAATTCCGACAGGGGGCGAGCAGTACTTC. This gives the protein CASSPIPTGGEQYF.

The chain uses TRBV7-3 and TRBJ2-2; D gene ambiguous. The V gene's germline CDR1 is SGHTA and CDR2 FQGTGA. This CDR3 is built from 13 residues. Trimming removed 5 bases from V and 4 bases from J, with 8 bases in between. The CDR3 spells CASSPQATGELFF. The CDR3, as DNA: TGTGCCAGCAGCCCGCAGGCCACCGGGGAGCTGTTTTTT.

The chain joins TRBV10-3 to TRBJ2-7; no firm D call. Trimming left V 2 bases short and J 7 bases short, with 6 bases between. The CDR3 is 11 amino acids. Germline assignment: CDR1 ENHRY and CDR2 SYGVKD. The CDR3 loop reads CAISEGWEQYF. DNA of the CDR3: TGTGCCATCAGTGAGGGGTGGGAGCAGTACTTC.

The CDR3 region is CASSSGTGANTIYF. The CDR3 region has the DNA TGTGCCAGCAGCTCAGGGACAGGGGCAAACACCATATATTTT. V is TRBV5-6 and J is TRBJ1-3; 10 positions agree with TRBD1. The CDR3 length is 14 residues. Germline V gene lookup returns CDR1 SGHDT and CDR2 YYEEEE. The junction had 3 bases not matched to a gene; V was cut back by 3 bases and J by 6 bases.

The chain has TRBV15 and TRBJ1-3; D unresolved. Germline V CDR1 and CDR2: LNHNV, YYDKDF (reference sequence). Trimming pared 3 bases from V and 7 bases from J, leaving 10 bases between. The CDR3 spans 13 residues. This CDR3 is CATSRVTGNTIYF. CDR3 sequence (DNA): TGTGCCACCAGCAGGGTCACGGGTAACACCATATATTTT.

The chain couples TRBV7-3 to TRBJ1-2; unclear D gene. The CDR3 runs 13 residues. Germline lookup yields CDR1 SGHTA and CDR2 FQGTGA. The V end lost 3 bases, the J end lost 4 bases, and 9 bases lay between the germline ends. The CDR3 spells CASSLEPGYGYTF. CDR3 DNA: TGTGCCAGCAGCTTGGAACCGGGCTATGGCTACACCTTC.

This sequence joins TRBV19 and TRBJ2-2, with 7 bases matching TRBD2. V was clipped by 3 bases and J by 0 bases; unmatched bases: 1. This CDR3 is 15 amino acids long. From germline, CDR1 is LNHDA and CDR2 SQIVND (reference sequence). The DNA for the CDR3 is TGTGCCAGTAGTATGGGGAGGGCGAACACCGGGGAGCTGTTTTTT. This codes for CASSMGRANTGELFF.

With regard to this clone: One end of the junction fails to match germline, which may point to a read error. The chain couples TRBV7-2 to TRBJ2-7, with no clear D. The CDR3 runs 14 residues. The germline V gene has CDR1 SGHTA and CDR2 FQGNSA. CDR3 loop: CASSIAGTLYEQYF. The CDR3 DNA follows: TGTGCCAGCAGCATAGCAGGAACCCTCTACGAGCAGTACTTC. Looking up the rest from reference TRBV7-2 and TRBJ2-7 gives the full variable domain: GAGVSQSPSNKVTEKGKDVELRCDPISGHTALYWYRQSLGQGLEFLIYFQGNSAPDKSGLPSDRFSAERTGGSVSTLTIQRTQQEDSAVYLCASSIAGTLYEQYFGPGTRLTVT.

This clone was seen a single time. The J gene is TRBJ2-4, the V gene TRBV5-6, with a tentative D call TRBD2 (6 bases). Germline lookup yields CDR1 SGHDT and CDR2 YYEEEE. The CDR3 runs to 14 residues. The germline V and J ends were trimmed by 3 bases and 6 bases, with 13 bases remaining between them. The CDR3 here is CASSSRGVGNIQYF. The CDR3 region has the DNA TGTGCCAGCAGCTCCCGCGGGGTTGGAAACATTCAGTACTTC.

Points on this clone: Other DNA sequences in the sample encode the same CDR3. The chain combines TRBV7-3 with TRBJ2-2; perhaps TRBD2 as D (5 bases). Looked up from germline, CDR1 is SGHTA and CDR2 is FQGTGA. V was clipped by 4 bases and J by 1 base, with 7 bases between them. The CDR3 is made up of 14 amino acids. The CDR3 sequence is CASSSGLNTGELFF. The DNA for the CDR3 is TGTGCCAGCAGCTCCGGACTGAACACCGGGGAGCTGTTTTTT.

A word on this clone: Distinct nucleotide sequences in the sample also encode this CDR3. CDR3 amino acids: CAWNRGSYNSPLHF. The CDR3 bases are TGTGCCTGGAATCGGGGTTCCTATAATTCACCCCTCCACTTT. V is TRBV30 and J is TRBJ1-6, with D hard to call. Germline V lookup: CDR1 GTSNPN, CDR2 SVGIG (reference sequence). This CDR3 region has 14 residues. V was cut by 4 bases and J by 1 base, with 8 bases left in between.

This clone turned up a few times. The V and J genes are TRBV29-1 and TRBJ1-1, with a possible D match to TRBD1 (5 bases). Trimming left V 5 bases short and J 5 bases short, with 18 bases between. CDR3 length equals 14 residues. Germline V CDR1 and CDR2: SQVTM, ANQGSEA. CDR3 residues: CSVSTLLGPTEAFF. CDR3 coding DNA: TGCAGCGTTAGCACTCTTTTGGGGCCGACTGAAGCTTTCTTT.